These T cell receptor beta chains were read from a single sample in a study of OX40 agonist ivuxolimab in advanced cancers. Using immunoSEQ multiplex PCR, the repertoire was profiled, and TCRdb retains in-frame clones only, with some absent. The sample includes some 150,000 clones, 90% of them seen just once. This specimen consisted of CD4+ or CD8+ T cells sorted from blood, obtained in a trial of the OX40 agonist ivuxolimab. The receptor set was obtained from an adult with an advanced solid tumor such as melanoma, head and neck, liver or kidney cancer. Each CDR3 is given without its conserved first and last residue. Each record gives: J gene, CDR3 length, V gene, CDR3 protein.

j_gene: TRBJ1-2
len: 12
v_gene: TRBV10-3
CDR3aa: ATESKGTANGYT

j_gene: TRBJ2-1
len: 12
v_gene: TRBV2
CDR3aa: ASDRGNSYNEQF

j_gene: TRBJ2-1
len: 9
v_gene: TRBV6-6
CDR3aa: ASSYPGEQF

j_gene: TRBJ2-7
len: 14
v_gene: TRBV6-5
CDR3aa: ASSYSVADGSYEQY

j_gene: TRBJ1-1
len: 14
v_gene: TRBV7-2
CDR3aa: ASSSWTGRLDTEAF

j_gene: TRBJ2-5
len: 11
v_gene: TRBV7-9
CDR3aa: ASSSGTVGTQY

j_gene: TRBJ2-1
len: 16
v_gene: TRBV10-3
CDR3aa: AISEGGSGREGHNEQF

j_gene: TRBJ2-2
len: 12
v_gene: TRBV7-2
CDR3aa: ASSFLANTGELF

j_gene: TRBJ2-5
len: 13
v_gene: TRBV6-5
CDR3aa: ASSPGTGGVETQY

j_gene: TRBJ1-1
len: 13
v_gene: TRBV5-1
CDR3aa: ASSSLGQLYTEAF

j_gene: TRBJ2-7
len: 14
v_gene: TRBV19
CDR3aa: ASSTRPGQGANEQY

j_gene: TRBJ2-1
len: 13
v_gene: TRBV28
CDR3aa: ASSGAGTAYNEQF

j_gene: TRBJ1-4
len: 11
v_gene: TRBV28
CDR3aa: ASMRAFNEKLF

j_gene: TRBJ2-7
len: 12
v_gene: TRBV7-2
CDR3aa: ASSWDSSSYEQY

j_gene: TRBJ2-1
len: 13
v_gene: TRBV27
CDR3aa: ASSSDSNRYNEQF

j_gene: TRBJ1-5
len: 13
v_gene: TRBV11-2
CDR3aa: ASSLEGNSNQPQH

j_gene: TRBJ1-1
len: 13
v_gene: TRBV28
CDR3aa: ASSLLNRVNTEAF

j_gene: TRBJ1-3
len: 13
v_gene: TRBV10-3
CDR3aa: AIMGGPSSGNTIY

j_gene: TRBJ2-7
len: 15
v_gene: TRBV18
CDR3aa: ASSPIPPGQGTYEQY

j_gene: TRBJ1-3
len: 16
v_gene: TRBV14
CDR3aa: ASSQLAGGQGVRNTIY

j_gene: TRBJ1-5
len: 11
v_gene: TRBV7-9
CDR3aa: ASSTTGDQPQH

j_gene: TRBJ2-7
len: 10
v_gene: TRBV28
CDR3aa: ASSLDVNEQY

j_gene: TRBJ1-5
len: 10
v_gene: TRBV19
CDR3aa: ASSYSNQPQH

j_gene: TRBJ1-1
len: 14
v_gene: TRBV2
CDR3aa: ASSEMGDRVNTEAF

j_gene: TRBJ2-1
len: 15
v_gene: TRBV5-1
CDR3aa: ASSLVSGSATWDEQF

j_gene: TRBJ2-1
len: 14
v_gene: TRBV27
CDR3aa: ASSALWRSYYNEQF

j_gene: TRBJ1-1
len: 15
v_gene: TRBV13
CDR3aa: ASSIRPGQGLNTEAF

j_gene: TRBJ2-7
len: 12
v_gene: TRBV10-3
CDR3aa: AISEGQSLYEQY

j_gene: TRBJ2-7
len: 12
v_gene: TRBV7-2
CDR3aa: ASAHGTANLEQY

j_gene: TRBJ2-3
len: 14
v_gene: TRBV4-1
CDR3aa: ASSQVDLMSTDTQY